This TCR beta chain was found in a study of blood T cell repertoires in COVID-19. Study-wide background: The samples span acute and convalescent COVID-19 from the United States, Italy and Spain. T cells, B-cell-depleted T cells, or PBMCs provided the cDNA or gDNA that served as material.

CDR3 size: 14 residues. Trimming cost V 6 bases and J 0 bases, with 12 bases left between them. Germline V gene data show CDR1 as SNHLY and CDR2 as FYNNEI. Profiled with immunoSEQ multiplex PCR; TCRdb holds only in-frame clones, not every one. Seen here are about 310,000 clones, over 80% observed once, and the top ten hold just under 9%. Participant-reported clinical history was the basis for cohort assignment. Among Cohort 3 donors, those recovered had two negative PCRs, clearance, or symptom resolution. This clonotype was sampled from a woman under 30 who had recovered from COVID-19. The sample taken for sequencing was PBMCs or T cells enriched from blood (not recorded which). The chain joins TRBV2 to TRBJ2-7; tentatively, D is TRBD1 (6 bases). The DNA for the CDR3 is TGTGCCAGCAGCCACAGGGTAATCTCCTACGAGCAGTACTTC. It is translated as CASSHRVISYEQYF.